The 27 T cell receptor beta chains given below trace back to one sample, sequenced in a study of T-cell reconstitution after alpha-beta-depleted transplantation in children. Unique molecular identifiers were built into the TCRbeta library. A single record per CDR3 protein comes from TCRdb applying MiXCR to the PCR reads. The data show a few hundred thousand distinct CDR3 sequences, over 40% seen once. The source material was PBMCs, sampled before TCRalphabeta/CD19-depleted stem cell transplant. These receptors came from a girl under 10 years old with aplastic anemia, due to receive a stem cell transplant.

The chain employs TRBV5-1 and TRBJ1-2; the match to TRBD1 covers 9 bases. The CDR3 has 17 amino acids. CDR1 and CDR2 from the germline V gene are SGHRS and YFSETQ. V lost 5 bases, J lost 6 bases, and 17 bases stayed unmatched. The CDR3 here is CASSYGQGRKLAHGYTF. CDR3 in DNA: TGCGCCAGCAGTTATGGACAGGGGAGAAAACTCGCGCATGGCTACACCTTC.

Many counts were recorded for this clonotype. The chain employs TRBV7-9 and TRBJ1-5; a weak D match, TRBD1 (5 bases). V was trimmed by 6 bases and J by 2 bases, leaving 11 bases between them. This CDR3 region has 14 residues. Germline assignment: CDR1 SEHNR and CDR2 FQNEAQ (reference sequence). CDR3 loop: CASSGTRGNQPQHF. DNA of the CDR3: TGTGCCAGCAGTGGGACCAGGGGCAATCAGCCCCAGCATTTT.

The chain combines TRBV5-1 with TRBJ2-7, with D uncertain. Germline V gene data show CDR1 as SGHRS and CDR2 as YFSETQ. The CDR3 covers 15 residues. Trimming cost V 0 bases and J 0 bases, with 10 bases left between them. The CDR3: CASSLGSAASYEQYF. The CDR3 coding sequence is TGCGCCAGCAGCTTGGGCAGCGCAGCCTCCTACGAGCAGTACTTC.

Many counts were recorded for this clonotype. V usage is TRBV20-1 and J usage is TRBJ2-7, with TRBD2 identical over 8 bases. CDR1 is DFQATT and CDR2 is SNEGSKA in the germline V gene (reference sequence). CDR3 length: 14 residues. V gave up 4 bases and J gave up 7 bases; unmatched junction bases: 12. CDR3 region: CSAIKASGRWEQYF. The CDR3 bases are TGCAGTGCTATAAAAGCTAGCGGGCGCTGGGAGCAGTACTTC.

This sequence joins TRBV7-9 and TRBJ2-3, with D perhaps matching TRBD2 (7 bases). This CDR3 comprises 16 residues. Between the trimmed V and J ends, which lost 5 bases and 0 bases, there was a span of 15 bases. Germline V gives CDR1 SEHNR, CDR2 FQNEAQ (reference sequence). CDR3 nucleotides: TGTGCCAGCAGCGCGAGGGGGGGCGATAGCACAGATACGCAGTATTTT. Translated, it gives CASSARGGDSTDTQYF.

This clonotype has a count of ten or more. The J gene is TRBJ2-7, the V gene TRBV20-1; D gene unclear. V lost 5 bases and J lost 2, with 10 bases in between. Germline V lookup: CDR1 DFQATT, CDR2 SNEGSKA (reference sequence). This CDR3 comprises 12 residues. The CDR3 reads CSAGYSPYEQYF. CDR3 nucleotide sequence: TGCAGTGCTGGGTACAGCCCCTACGAGCAGTACTTC.

V and J are TRBV7-8 and TRBJ2-1, with D tentatively TRBD2 (6 bases). Germline V gives CDR1 SGHVS, CDR2 FQNEAQ. The V end was cut by 5 bases, the J end by 5 bases, with 16 bases between. The CDR3 length is 15 residues. The CDR3 region has the DNA TGTGCCAGCAGCCTCCCGGGACTGGGGAACAATGAGCAGTTCTTC. The encoded protein is CASSLPGLGNNEQFF.

The genes are TRBV3-1 and TRBJ2-5, with 9 positions matching TRBD1. Germline V lookup: CDR1 LGHDT, CDR2 YNNKEL (reference sequence). Trimming removed 6 bases from V and 4 bases from J; junction bases left unmatched: 12. This CDR3 spans 16 amino acids. The CDR3 loop is CASSPSGADRGETQYF. In nucleotides, the CDR3 is TGTGCCAGCAGTCCCTCAGGAGCGGACAGGGGAGAGACCCAGTACTTC.

In DNA form, the CDR3 reads TGTGCCTGGAGTGTACATTCAGGGGAAGGCTACACCTTC. Amino acids: CAWSVHSGEGYTF. The chain couples TRBV30 to TRBJ1-2; D possibly corresponds to TRBD1 (6 bases). CDR1 and CDR2 (germline): GTSNPN, SVGIG (reference sequence). Trimming shortened V by 0 bases and J by 8 bases, and 13 bases separated the two germline ends. The CDR3 runs to 13 residues. The full variable domain, completed using reference TRBV30 and TRBJ1-2, is SQTIHQWPATLVQPVGSPLSLECTVEGTSNPNLYWYRQAAGRGLQLLFYSVGIGQISSEVPQNLSASRPQDRQFILSSKKLLLSDSGFYLCAWSVHSGEGYTFGSGTRLTVV.

This clonotype was seen repeatedly, ten times or more. The chain combines TRBV4-3 with TRBJ1-2; 7 nucleotides agree with TRBD1. Germline CDR1 is LGHNA and CDR2 is YSLEER. CDR3 length equals 15 residues. Unmatched junction bases numbered 11, after V lost 2 bases and J lost 8 bases. The CDR3 region is CASSQKTGTAEGYTF. CDR3 nucleotides: TGCGCCAGCAGCCAAAAGACCGGGACAGCGGAGGGCTACACCTTC.

The genes are TRBV7-9 and TRBJ2-7; TRBD2 agrees at 7 bases. V was clipped by 7 bases and J by 2 bases; unmatched bases: 14. The germline V gene encodes CDR1 SEHNR and CDR2 FQNEAQ (reference sequence). CDR3 length: 16 amino acids. This chain's CDR3 is CASTMGREKRTYEQYF. The CDR3 DNA reads TGTGCCAGCACCATGGGGAGGGAAAAAAGGACCTACGAGCAGTACTTC. Based on the CDR3 plus reference TRBV7-9 and TRBJ2-7, the full variable domain is DTGVSQNPRHKITKRGQNVTFRCDPISEHNRLYWYRQTLGQGPEFLTYFQNEAQLEKSRLLSDRFSAERPKGSFSTLEIQRTEQGDSAMYLCASTMGREKRTYEQYFGPGTRLTVT.

The sample holds a few counts of this clonotype. V usage is TRBV4-2 and J usage is TRBJ2-1; 11 bases line up with TRBD2. Trimming at V came to 0 bases and at J to 7 bases, leaving 5 bases not matched to a gene. CDR3 length: 16 residues. Germline-derived CDR1 and CDR2 are LGHNA and YNFKEQ. The CDR3 nucleotides are TGTGCCAGCAGCCAAGATTTGGCTAGCGGGGGGAATGAGCAGTTCTTC. Its protein is CASSQDLASGGNEQFF.

This clonotype occurred once. The rearrangement uses TRBV5-1 and TRBJ2-2; 7 nucleotides match TRBD1. Germline loops: CDR1 SGHRS, CDR2 YFSETQ. CDR3 length: 15 amino acids. Trimming at V came to 0 bases and at J to 5 bases, leaving 4 bases not matched to a gene. DNA for the CDR3: TGCGCCAGCAGCTTGGTAGGGGGCTCTACCGGGGAGCTGTTTTTT. Translated, it gives CASSLVGGSTGELFF.

This clonotype was detected ten times or more. This chain joins TRBV20-1 and TRBJ1-2; 8 nucleotides line up with TRBD1. The CDR3 sequence is 19 residues long. J gave up 2 bases and V 1 base, and 18 bases lay outside the gene matches. Germline loops: CDR1 DFQATT, CDR2 SNEGSKA (reference sequence). CDR3 bases: TGCAGTGCTAGAGTTACAGGATTCTCTTCCGGGACAGGCAACTATGGCTACACCTTC. Translation: CSARVTGFSSGTGNYGYTF.

This clonotype was picked up a small number of times. The genes are TRBV20-1 and TRBJ1-1; D call uncertain. With 1 base removed from V and 3 bases from J, the gap between germline ends came to 12 bases. This CDR3 spans 14 amino acids. Germline lookup yields CDR1 DFQATT and CDR2 SNEGSKA (reference sequence). The CDR3 DNA reads as TGCAGTGCTAGAGCGGAGGAGTTCTACACTGAAGCTTTCTTT. Encoded protein: CSARAEEFYTEAFF.

This clonotype was seen a few times. This chain uses TRBV28 with TRBJ1-1, with TRBD1 as a possible D gene (5 bases). The CDR3 has 14 amino acids. Germline CDR1 is MDHEN and CDR2 is SYDVKM. The germline V and J ends were trimmed by 3 bases and 2 bases, with 10 bases remaining between them. CDR3 DNA sequence: TGTGCCAGCAGTTTTCCGGGGCACAACACTGAAGCTTTCTTT. It is translated as CASSFPGHNTEAFF.

This clonotype was recorded many times. The chain combines TRBV12-3 or TRBV12-4 with TRBJ2-7; the D is unclear. Trimming left V 8 bases short and J 4 bases short, with 12 bases between. The CDR3 spans 12 residues. The CDR3 is CASGFTPYEQYF. The CDR3 nucleotides are TGTGCCAGCGGCTTTACCCCTTACGAGCAGTACTTC.

The chain couples TRBV10-3 to TRBJ1-1, with a possible D match to TRBD1 (5 bases). Deletions cut 11 bases from V and 1 base from J, with 8 bases between. The CDR3 covers 11 residues. Per germline, CDR1 ENHRY and CDR2 SYGVKD. The CDR3 region has the DNA TGTGCCTCACAGGAGAACACTGAAGCTTTCTTT. This translates into CASQENTEAFF.

The V call is TRBV24-1, the J call TRBJ2-1; weak D call: TRBD1 (6 bases). Germline CDR1 is KGHDR and CDR2 is SFDVKD. Trimming removed 0 bases at V and 7 bases at J, with 21 bases between. The length of the CDR3 is 18 residues. CDR3 bases: TGTGCCACCAGTGATTTGGAGGCCGGGACATCCCTCAGAAATGAGCAGTTCTTC. This encodes CATSDLEAGTSLRNEQFF.

Remarks on this clonotype: Germline and junction disagree at one end, which may indicate a read error. J is TRBJ2-7 and V is TRBV11-2; D is uncertain. The CDR3 is 17 amino acids. The V gene's germline CDR1 is SGHAT and CDR2 FQNNGV. The chain's CDR3 is CSSSLRADGSNSYEQYF. The CDR3 nucleotides are TGTTCCAGCAGCTTACGGGCGGACGGATCGAACTCCTACGAGCAGTACTTC. Full variable domain (remainder filled in from reference TRBV11-2 and TRBJ2-7): EAGVAQSPRYKIIEKRQSVAFWCNPISGHATLYWYQQILGQGPKLLIQFQNNGVVDDSQLPKDRFSAERLKGVDSTLKIQPAKLEDSAVYLCSSSLRADGSNSYEQYFGPGTRLTVT.

The rearrangement links TRBV4-1 to TRBJ2-7, with D possibly called TRBD1 or TRBD2 (7 bases each). This CDR3 region has 15 residues. Germline CDR1 and CDR2: MGHRA and YSYEKL. Trimming took 4 bases from V and 3 from J, leaving 16 bases between them. The CDR3 loop is CASSPIGRGGYEQYF. In nucleotides, the CDR3 is TGCGCCAGCAGCCCCATTGGCAGGGGGGGCTACGAGCAGTACTTC.

The V gene is TRBV9, the J gene TRBJ2-3, with a weak D call TRBD2 (6 bases). The CDR3 spans 15 residues. The ends were cut back, 0 bases at V and 2 bases at J, with 10 bases in the middle. CDR1 is SGDLS, CDR2 YYNGEE, per germline. CDR3 region: CASSVDGGTTDTQYF. In DNA, the CDR3 is TGTGCCAGCAGCGTAGACGGGGGTACCACAGATACGCAGTATTTT.

This clonotype was seen a handful of times. The chain links TRBV25-1 to TRBJ2-7; possibly TRBD2 for D (5 bases). The CDR3 spans 17 residues. Between the trimmed V and J ends, which lost 1 base and 0 bases, there was a span of 16 bases. Per the germline V gene, CDR1 is MGHDK and CDR2 is SYGVNS. The DNA for the CDR3 is TGTGCCAGCAGTGAATTAGCTGGAGGCAGGAGCTCCTACGAGCAGTACTTC. It yields the protein CASSELAGGRSSYEQYF.

This clonotype has only one observation. The chain has TRBV2 and TRBJ2-2; 7 bases line up with TRBD2. Germline V CDR1 and CDR2: SNHLY, FYNNEI. The V gene end was trimmed by 6 bases and the J gene end by 5 bases; junction bases not matched to a gene: 9. The CDR3 consists of 15 residues. Written as DNA, the CDR3 is TGTGCCAGCAGCACGCGGGAGAGGGCAACCGGGGAGCTGTTTTTT. The encoded protein is CASSTRERATGELFF. Supplemented by reference TRBV2 and TRBJ2-2, the full variable domain reads EPEVTQTPSHQVTQMGQEVILRCVPISNHLYFYWYRQILGQKVEFLVSFYNNEISEKSEIFDDQFSVERPDGSNFTLKIRSTKLEDSAMYFCASSTRERATGELFFGEGSRLTVL.

This chain uses TRBV6-1 with TRBJ2-1; D possibly corresponds to TRBD1 (5 bases). Germline V gene lookup returns CDR1 MNHNS and CDR2 SASEGT. V lost 6 bases to trimming and J lost 0 bases, with 18 bases between them. The CDR3 totals 17 residues. CDR3 nucleotide sequence: TGTGCCAGCAGCGCAAGGGGCAGCCTAAGCTCCTACAATGAGCAGTTCTTC. Its translation is CASSARGSLSSYNEQFF.

CDR3 nucleotide sequence: TGCAGTGCCGCGCCAGGGACTAGCGGGAGTGAGCAGTACTTC. Translation gives CSAAPGTSGSEQYF. V is TRBV20-1 and J is TRBJ2-7; 14 bases agree with TRBD2. This CDR3 spans 14 amino acids. After removal of 6 bases from V and 7 bases from J, the junction contained 8 bases not matched to a gene. Germline V gives CDR1 DFQATT, CDR2 SNEGSKA (reference sequence).

This clonotype showed up many times. This sequence joins TRBV3-1 and TRBJ2-3; 8 positions match TRBD2. Germline lookup yields CDR1 LGHDT and CDR2 YNNKEL (reference sequence). The CDR3 covers 14 residues. V lost 4 bases and J lost 4; bases outside the gene matches: 4. The CDR3 DNA follows: TGTGCCAGCAGCCCGCGGGAGGCCTCAGATACGCAGTATTTT. This sequence encodes CASSPREASDTQYF.